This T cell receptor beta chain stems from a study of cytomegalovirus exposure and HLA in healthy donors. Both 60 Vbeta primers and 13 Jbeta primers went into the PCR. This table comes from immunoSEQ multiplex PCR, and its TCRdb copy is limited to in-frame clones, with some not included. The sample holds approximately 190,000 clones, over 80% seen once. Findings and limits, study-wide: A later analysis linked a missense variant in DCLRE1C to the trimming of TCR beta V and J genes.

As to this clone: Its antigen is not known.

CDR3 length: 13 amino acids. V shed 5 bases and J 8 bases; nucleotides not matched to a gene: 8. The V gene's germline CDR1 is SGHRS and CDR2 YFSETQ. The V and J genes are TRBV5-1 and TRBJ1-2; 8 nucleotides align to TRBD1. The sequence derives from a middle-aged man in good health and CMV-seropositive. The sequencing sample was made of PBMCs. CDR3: CASSSQGANGYTF. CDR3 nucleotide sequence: TGCGCCAGCAGTTCCCAGGGGGCAAACGGCTACACCTTC. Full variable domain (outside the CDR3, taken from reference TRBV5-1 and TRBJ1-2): KAGVTQTPRYLIKTRGQQVTLSCSPISGHRSVSWYQQTPGQGLQFLFEYFSETQRNKGNFPGRFSGRQFSNSRSEMNVSTLELGDSALYLCASSSQGANGYTFGSGTRLTVV.